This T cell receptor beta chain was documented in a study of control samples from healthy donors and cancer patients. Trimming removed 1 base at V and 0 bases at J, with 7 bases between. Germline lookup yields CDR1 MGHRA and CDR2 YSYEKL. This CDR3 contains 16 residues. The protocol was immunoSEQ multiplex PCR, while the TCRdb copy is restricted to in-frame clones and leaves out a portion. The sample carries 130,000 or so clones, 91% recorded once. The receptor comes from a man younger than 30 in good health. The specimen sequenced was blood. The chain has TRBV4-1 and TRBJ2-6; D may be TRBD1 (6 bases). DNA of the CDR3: TGCGCCAGCAGCCAAGCCAGGGGCTCTGGGGCCAACGTCCTGACTTTC. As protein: CASSQARGSGANVLTF.